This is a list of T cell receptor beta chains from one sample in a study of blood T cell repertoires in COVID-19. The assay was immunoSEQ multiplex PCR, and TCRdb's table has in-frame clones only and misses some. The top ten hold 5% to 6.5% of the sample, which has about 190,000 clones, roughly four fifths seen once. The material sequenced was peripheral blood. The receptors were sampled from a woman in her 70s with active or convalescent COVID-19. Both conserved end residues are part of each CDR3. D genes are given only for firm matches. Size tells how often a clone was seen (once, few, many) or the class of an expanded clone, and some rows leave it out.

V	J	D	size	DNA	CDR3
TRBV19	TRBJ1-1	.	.	TGTGCCAGTAGTATGGGGCGTACCCTCACTGAAGCTTTCTTT	CASSMGRTLTEAFF
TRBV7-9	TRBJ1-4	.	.	TGTGCCAGCAGCTCCCAGGGCCACCAGGAAAAACTGTTTTTT	CASSSQGHQEKLFF
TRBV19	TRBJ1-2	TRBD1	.	TGTGCCAGTAGTTCTTCCTGGACAGGGGGCGGTGTCAATGGCTACACCTTC	CASSSSWTGGGVNGYTF
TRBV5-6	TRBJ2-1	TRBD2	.	TGTGCCAGCAGCCCTATAGCGGGGTTAGAGTTCTTC	CASSPIAGLEFF
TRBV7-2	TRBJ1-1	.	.	TGTGCCAGCAGCTCGCACCAGGGGACGGGTGAAGCTTTCTTT	CASSSHQGTGEAFF
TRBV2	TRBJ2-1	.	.	TGTGCCAGCAGCGTGTCGGGACTCCACTACAATGAGCAGTTCTTC	CASSVSGLHYNEQFF
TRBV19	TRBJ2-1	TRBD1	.	TGTGCCATAAGAAGGGACAGTTCCGATGAGCAGTTCTTC	CAIRRDSSDEQFF
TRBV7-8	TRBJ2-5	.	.	TGTGCCAGCAGCTTGTTGGGACACGAGACCCAGTACTTC	CASSLLGHETQYF
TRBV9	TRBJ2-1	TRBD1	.	TGTGCCAGCAGCGTAGCTCTAATCGGGACAGGGGGTTCATACAATGAGCAGTTCTTC	CASSVALIGTGGSYNEQFF
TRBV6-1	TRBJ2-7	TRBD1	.	TGTGCCAGCAGTGAAATCTGGGACAGGGGGGAAGAGCAGTACTTC	CASSEIWDRGEEQYF
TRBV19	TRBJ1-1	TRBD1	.	TGTGCCAGTAGAAGACAGGGGTCGATGAACACTGAAGCTTTCTTT	CASRRQGSMNTEAFF
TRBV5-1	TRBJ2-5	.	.	TGCGCCAGCAGCTTGGAGCTCATCCAAGAGACCCAGTACTTC	CASSLELIQETQYF
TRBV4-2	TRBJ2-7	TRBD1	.	TGTGCCAGCAGCCAAGATTTTTCAGGGGGCGAGCAGTACTTC	CASSQDFSGGEQYF
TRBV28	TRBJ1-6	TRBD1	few	TGTGCCAGCAGTTCATGGACAGGCGCTAATTCACCCCTCCACTTT	CASSSWTGANSPLHF
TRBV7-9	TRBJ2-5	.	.	TGTGCCAGCAGCTTAGTGGGGGGGGCACAAGAGACCCAGTACTTC	CASSLVGGAQETQYF
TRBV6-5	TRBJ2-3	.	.	TGTGCCAGCACCGACAGGGGAGGGTTGACAGATACGCAGTATTTT	CASTDRGGLTDTQYF
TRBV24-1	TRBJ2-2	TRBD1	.	TGTGCCACCAGTGACCCGAGGACAGGGGGCCTTGCCGGGGAGCTGTTTTTT	CATSDPRTGGLAGELFF
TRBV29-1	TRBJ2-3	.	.	TGCAGCGTTGAGGCCTGGTCCGGGAAAGATACGCAGTATTTT	CSVEAWSGKDTQYF
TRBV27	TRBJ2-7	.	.	TGTGCCAGCGGGTGGCAGGGCTACGAGCAGTACTTC	CASGWQGYEQYF
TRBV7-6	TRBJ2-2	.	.	TGTGCCAGCAGCCCGCGGGGGCGTCGGGGCGGGGAGCTGTTTTTT	CASSPRGRRGGELFF
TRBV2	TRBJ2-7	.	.	TGTGCCAGCGGGGCTGGTACCTACGAGCAGTACTTC	CASGAGTYEQYF
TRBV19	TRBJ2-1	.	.	TGTGCCAGTGGACTACGGGTTGAGCAGTTCTTC	CASGLRVEQFF
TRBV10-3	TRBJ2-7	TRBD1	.	TGTGCCATCAGCGAGACAGGGTCTTACGAGCAGTACTTC	CAISETGSYEQYF
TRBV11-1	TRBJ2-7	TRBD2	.	TGTGCCAGCAGCTTATCGGGACTAGGATTTTCCTACGAGCAGTACTTC	CASSLSGLGFSYEQYF
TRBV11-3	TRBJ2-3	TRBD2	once	TGTGCCAGCAGCTTAGGGACTAGCGGCCGAACAGATACGCAGTATTTT	CASSLGTSGRTDTQYF
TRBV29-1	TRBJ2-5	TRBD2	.	TGCAGCGTTGAAGAGGGGCCGGGGGGATTGGAGACCCAGTACTTC	CSVEEGPGGLETQYF
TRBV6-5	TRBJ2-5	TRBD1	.	TGTGCCAGCAGGGGACAGGGGAGCCAAGAGACCCAGTACTTC	CASRGQGSQETQYF
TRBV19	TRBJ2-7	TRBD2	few	TGTGCCAGTAGACCTAGCGGGAACGTCGCCTACGAGCAGTACTTC	CASRPSGNVAYEQYF
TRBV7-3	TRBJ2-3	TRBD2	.	TGTGCCAGCAGCCTACGAGGACTAGCGGGAGGGCCGACAGATACGCAGTATTTT	CASSLRGLAGGPTDTQYF
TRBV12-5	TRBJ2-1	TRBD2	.	TGTGCTAGTGGTCCGGGGACTAGCGGGAACAACCTCCTCGGAGATGAGCAGTTCTTC	CASGPGTSGNNLLGDEQFF
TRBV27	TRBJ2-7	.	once	TGTGCCAGCGCACTGAAACAGGGAGCAACCTACGAGCAGTACTTC	CASALKQGATYEQYF
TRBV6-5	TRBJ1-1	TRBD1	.	TGTGCCAGCACTCAGACAGGGGGCGCTGGCAATGAAGCTTTCTTT	CASTQTGGAGNEAFF
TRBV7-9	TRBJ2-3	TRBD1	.	TGTGCCAGCAGGCCGGGACAGAGGGCTAGCACAGATACGCAGTATTTT	CASRPGQRASTDTQYF
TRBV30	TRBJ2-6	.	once	TGTGCCTGGAGGGGAGGAGGGTCTGGGGCCAACGTCCTGACTTTC	CAWRGGGSGANVLTF
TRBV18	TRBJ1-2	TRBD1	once	TGTGCCAGCTCACCTACCACGGGACAGGAGTACACCTTC	CASSPTTGQEYTF
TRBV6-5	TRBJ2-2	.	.	TGTGCCAGCAGTTCAGGGTCCACCGGGGAGCTGTTTTTT	CASSSGSTGELFF
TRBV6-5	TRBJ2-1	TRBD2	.	TGTGCCAGCAGGCGGGGGGGCCAGGCTAGTGAGCAGTTCTTC	CASRRGGQASEQFF
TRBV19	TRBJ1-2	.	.	TGTGCCAGTGTAGCAGCAGCTAACTATGGCTACACCTTC	CASVAAANYGYTF
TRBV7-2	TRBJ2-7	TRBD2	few	TGTGCCAGCAGCTTAGGATCTAGCGGGTACGAGCAGTACTTC	CASSLGSSGYEQYF
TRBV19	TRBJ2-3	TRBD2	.	TGTGCCAGTAGTCCCACGGCGGGAGGCACAGATACGCAGTATTTT	CASSPTAGGTDTQYF
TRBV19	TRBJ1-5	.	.	TGTGCCAGTAGCCCGGGTGGTTATAGCAATCAGCCCCAGCATTTT	CASSPGGYSNQPQHF
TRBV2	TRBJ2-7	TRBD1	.	TGTGCCAGCATGAGTGGGGACAGGGGTTTCGGGGTCTCCTACGAGCAGTACTTC	CASMSGDRGFGVSYEQYF
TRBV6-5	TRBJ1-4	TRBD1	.	TGTGCCAGCAGTCCGGGACAGTTGGTTTATGAAAAACTGTTTTTT	CASSPGQLVYEKLFF
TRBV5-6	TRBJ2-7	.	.	TGTGCCAGCAGCTTATACGGGGGTAGCGGAATTTACGAGCAGTACTTC	CASSLYGGSGIYEQYF
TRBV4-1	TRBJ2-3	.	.	TGCGCCAGCAGCCAAGTGGAGACAGATACGCAGTATTTT	CASSQVETDTQYF
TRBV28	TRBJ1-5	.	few	TGTGCCAGCAGTTTAAGCTTCGGACTTGGAAATCAGCCCCAGCATTTT	CASSLSFGLGNQPQHF
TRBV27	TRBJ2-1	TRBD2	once	TGTGCCAGCAAAAGCGGGATAAGGTACAATGAGCAGTTCTTC	CASKSGIRYNEQFF
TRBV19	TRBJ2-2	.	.	TGTGCCAGTAGTATCAGGGGCTCCCCCGGGGAGCTGTTTTTT	CASSIRGSPGELFF
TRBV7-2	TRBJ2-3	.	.	TGTGCCAGCAGCCAAGGACTCCCCACAGATACGCAGTATTTT	CASSQGLPTDTQYF
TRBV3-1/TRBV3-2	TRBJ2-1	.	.	TGTGCCAGCAGCCAAGATGACGGGTCCTACAATGAGCAGTTCTTC	CASSQDDGSYNEQFF
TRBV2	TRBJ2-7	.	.	TGTGCCAGCAGCGTGTCGACAGAGTCCTACGAGCAGTACTTC	CASSVSTESYEQYF
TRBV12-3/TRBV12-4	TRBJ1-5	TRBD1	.	TGTGCCAGCAGAGGGACAGGGAATCAGCCCCAGCATTTT	CASRGTGNQPQHF
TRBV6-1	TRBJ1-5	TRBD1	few	TGTGCCAGCAGTGGACTGACCAGGGGGCAGGGTCAGCCCCAGCATTTT	CASSGLTRGQGQPQHF
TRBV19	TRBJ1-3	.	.	TGTGCCAGTAGTAAGGGAGGATCTGGAAACACCATATATTTT	CASSKGGSGNTIYF